One sample yielded the 20 T cell receptor beta chains listed below, sequenced in a study of regulatory T cells in long-lasting Graves disease. Arm-PCR with iRepertoire HTBI primers amplified the CDR3 regions for these TCR beta libraries. From the multiplex PCR reads, TCRdb called clonotypes with MiXCR, one entry per CDR3 protein. This table holds about 460,000 distinct CDR3 sequences, around a fifth found once. Time point meaning: persistent/refractory GD, antithyroid drugs over 5 years with positive TRAb. PBMC-extracted RNA yielded the TCR library. The sample here was peripheral blood mononuclear cells (PBMCs), taken when the disease was refractory, from a patient treated with antithyroid drugs. These receptors were taken from a female donor with Graves disease.

At least ten counts were recorded for this clonotype. The rearrangement uses TRBV28 and TRBJ2-5; the match to TRBD1 covers 7 bases. The V and J ends lost 3 bases and 1 base, in that order; junction bases with no gene match: 5. The germline CDR1 and CDR2 sequences are MDHEN and SYDVKM. The CDR3 is made up of 15 amino acids. CDR3 residues: CASSFIRQGQETQYF. The DNA for the CDR3 is TGTGCCAGCAGTTTTATCAGACAGGGCCAAGAGACCCAGTACTTC.

This clonotype was found a few times. This chain uses TRBV6-1 with TRBJ1-1; the D is unclear. Germline CDR1 is MNHNS and CDR2 is SASEGT. Trimming shortened V by 7 bases and J by 1 base, and 10 bases separated the two germline ends. The CDR3 covers 13 residues. The CDR3 here is CASTPRKNTEAFF. The CDR3 bases are TGTGCCAGCACGCCCAGAAAGAACACTGAAGCTTTCTTT.

This clonotype has more than one count but fewer than ten. The chain has TRBV2 and TRBJ2-1; TRBD2 might be the D (6 bases). CDR1 is SNHLY and CDR2 is FYNNEI in the germline V gene. CDR3 length equals 16 residues. The germline V and J ends were trimmed by 6 bases and 0 bases, with 15 bases remaining between them. In DNA, the CDR3 is TGTGCCAGCAGGGAGCTCCAGACTAGCTCCTACAATGAGCAGTTCTTC. Translation gives CASRELQTSSYNEQFF.

This clonotype showed up many times. This chain uses TRBV7-2 with TRBJ1-2; 8 nucleotides agree with TRBD1. The CDR3 is 15 amino acids. Germline-derived CDR1 and CDR2 are SGHTA and FQGNSA. J was trimmed by 0 bases and V by 5 bases; bases with no gene match: 5. The CDR3 sequence: CASSTGTGANYGYTF. The CDR3 DNA reads as TGTGCCAGCAGCACCGGGACAGGAGCTAACTATGGCTACACCTTC.

The CDR3 protein is CASSYSPGLNTEAFF. In DNA form, the CDR3 reads TGTGCCAGCAGTTACTCGCCGGGGCTTAACACTGAAGCTTTCTTT. The rearrangement uses TRBV6-2 or TRBV6-3 and TRBJ1-1; TRBD1 might be the D (5 bases). V was shortened by 0 bases and J by 2 bases, with 10 bases between the two germline ends. Germline V gene data show CDR1 as MNHEY and CDR2 as SVGEGT. The CDR3 covers 15 residues.

This chain joins TRBV6-2 or TRBV6-3 and TRBJ1-5; 9 positions agree with TRBD1. Germline loops: CDR1 MNHEY, CDR2 SVGEGT. This CDR3 has 16 residues. The V gene end was trimmed by 3 bases and the J gene end by 3 bases; junction bases not matched to a gene: 6. Here the CDR3 reads CASSYPGQGLNQPQHF. The CDR3 DNA sequence: TGTGCCAGCAGTTATCCGGGACAGGGACTCAATCAGCCCCAGCATTTT.

This clonotype has ten or more counts. The V and J genes are TRBV12-3 or TRBV12-4 and TRBJ1-1, with 7 positions matching TRBD1. Unmatched junction bases numbered 10, after V lost 3 bases and J lost 3 bases. CDR3 length equals 16 residues. CDR3 sequence (DNA): TGTGCCAGCAGTTTTACGGGCTTCAGGGGGGACACTGAAGCTTTCTTT. This encodes CASSFTGFRGDTEAFF.

The table lists this clonotype with many counts. This chain links TRBV7-9 with TRBJ2-7, with D perhaps matching TRBD1 (6 bases). The germline V and J ends were trimmed by 5 bases and 3 bases, with 17 bases remaining between them. Germline assignment: CDR1 SEHNR and CDR2 FQNEAQ (reference sequence). The CDR3 totals 15 residues. This CDR3 is CASSGDRSTNYEQYF. For the CDR3, the DNA is TGTGCCAGCAGCGGCGACAGGTCCACAAACTACGAGCAGTACTTC.

Only one count was recorded for this clonotype. The rearrangement joins TRBV9 to TRBJ2-2; maybe TRBD1 (6 bases). Germline V gene lookup returns CDR1 SGDLS and CDR2 YYNGEE. Trimming took 0 bases from V and 4 from J, leaving 7 bases between them. CDR3 length: 14 amino acids. CDR3 region: CASSVVGGTGELFF. CDR3 sequence (DNA): TGTGCCAGCAGCGTAGTAGGGGGCACCGGGGAGCTGTTTTTT.

A single count supports this clonotype. This may arise from a read error, as a much more abundant clone is one base away. This chain links TRBV12-3 or TRBV12-4 with TRBJ2-7; tentative D call: TRBD1 (6 bases). This CDR3 has 16 amino acids. CDR3 bases: TGTGCCAACAGTCGAGCGGCCCAGGGGATCTCCTACGAGCAGTACTTC. Translated: CANSRAAQGISYEQYF.

This clonotype was found many times. The chain carries TRBV12-3 or TRBV12-4 and TRBJ1-5; no reliable D call. V shed 2 bases and J shed 1 base, with 15 bases lying between them. This CDR3 is built from 17 residues. The CDR3 is CASSLSDLLRSNQPQHF. The CDR3 DNA reads as TGTGCCAGCAGTTTATCGGACCTATTACGGAGCAATCAGCCCCAGCATTTT.

This clonotype was seen ten or more times. The chain employs TRBV12-3 or TRBV12-4 and TRBJ2-2, with TRBD2 as a possible D gene (5 bases). V lost 4 bases and J 1 base, leaving 16 bases between the germline ends. This CDR3 spans 17 amino acids. The CDR3: CASSSEWTEENTGELFF. The DNA of the CDR3 is TGTGCCAGCAGTTCGGAATGGACGGAGGAGAACACCGGGGAGCTGTTTTTT.

This clonotype was picked up many times. The rearrangement links TRBV28 to TRBJ2-6; 8 positions match TRBD1. The CDR3 is 17 amino acids. The germline gives CDR1 MDHEN, CDR2 SYDVKM. V lost 6 bases to trimming and J lost 0 bases; unmatched junction nucleotides: 7. CDR3 in DNA: TGTGCCAGCAGATCGACAGGGGTCCGCTCTGGGGCCAACGTCCTGACTTTC. It is translated as CASRSTGVRSGANVLTF.

The V call is TRBV20-1, the J call TRBJ1-6; TRBD1 is a possible D gene (5 bases). CDR1 and CDR2 from the germline V gene are DFQATT and SNEGSKA (reference sequence). V was clipped by 6 bases and J by 8 bases, with 14 bases between them. The length of the CDR3 is 13 residues. CDR3 sequence: CSAAAGYDSPLHF. CDR3 bases: TGCAGTGCCGCCGCAGGGTATGATTCACCCCTCCACTTT.

This clonotype came up many times. This sequence joins TRBV28 and TRBJ2-7; D uncertain. Germline CDR1 and CDR2: MDHEN and SYDVKM. The CDR3 has 14 residues. V lost 5 bases to trimming and J lost 5 bases, with 16 bases between them. The DNA for the CDR3 is TGTGCCAGCAGTCGAGGACCCCGGTGGGACGAGCAGTACTTC. Encoded protein: CASSRGPRWDEQYF.

The chain links TRBV19 to TRBJ1-1, with 7 bases matching TRBD1. This CDR3 region has 12 residues. In germline, CDR1 is LNHDA, CDR2 SQIVND (reference sequence). V lost 6 bases and J lost 7; bases outside the gene matches: 5. CDR3 residues: CASRGDSNEAFF. CDR3 nucleotides: TGTGCCAGTAGGGGGGACAGCAATGAAGCTTTCTTT.

The table lists this clonotype with many counts. The chain carries TRBV20-1 and TRBJ1-5; TRBD1 is a possible D gene (5 bases). The germline V gene encodes CDR1 DFQATT and CDR2 SNEGSKA (reference sequence). V dropped 0 bases and J dropped 0 bases, with 15 bases sitting between them. The CDR3 has 17 residues. CDR3 residues: CSAREVRGWPSNQPQHF. The CDR3 DNA sequence: TGCAGTGCTAGAGAGGTGAGGGGTTGGCCTAGCAATCAGCCCCAGCATTTT.

Many counts were recorded for this clonotype. The J gene is TRBJ1-1, the V gene TRBV7-9; TRBD1 is a possible D gene (5 bases). Per the germline V gene, CDR1 is SEHNR and CDR2 is FQNEAQ (reference sequence). V dropped 6 bases and J dropped 4 bases, with 9 bases sitting between them. The CDR3 is made up of 12 amino acids. CDR3 sequence (DNA): TGTGCCAGCAGTTTGGGACGCACTGAAGCTTTCTTT. This codes for CASSLGRTEAFF.

This clonotype was seen at least ten times. This rearrangement joins TRBV29-1 to TRBJ1-1; D gene unclear. CDR1 and CDR2 (germline): SQVTM, ANQGSEA. V lost 6 bases and J 0 bases, leaving 11 bases between the germline ends. The CDR3 loop spans 13 amino acids. CDR3 amino acids: CSVNNLVNTEAFF. For the CDR3, the DNA is TGCAGCGTCAATAATTTGGTGAACACTGAAGCTTTCTTT.

This sequence joins TRBV19 and TRBJ2-1; 9 bases match TRBD2. Germline CDR1 reads LNHDA; CDR2 reads SQIVND (reference sequence). J lost 6 bases, V lost 5 bases, and 8 bases had no gene match. The CDR3 runs 15 residues. The CDR3 is CASSPGLARFNEQFF. The CDR3 region has the DNA TGTGCCAGTAGTCCTGGACTAGCGAGGTTCAATGAGCAGTTCTTC.